Sequencing of this TCR beta chain was carried out in a study of long-term antiretroviral therapy in people with HIV. Study conclusions and caveats: Blood, drawn from the mid-2000s to the late 2010s, may reflect older ART regimens. Relative to transplant donor controls, diversity remained lower despite increasing after ART.

A note on this clone: The antigen is unknown.

CDR3 length equals 14 residues. In germline, CDR1 is SEHNR, CDR2 FQNEAQ (reference sequence). Trimming shortened V by 2 bases and J by 4 bases, and 12 bases separated the two germline ends. Sequencing relied on immunoSEQ assay v3.0, run at survey level. TCRdb keeps only in-frame clones here, not all; method: immunoSEQ multiplex PCR. The table lists about 25,000 clones, 80% to 90% of them singletons, with 5.1% in the top ten. Treatment locations for all participants with HIV were in the United States. The clonotype comes from a man aged 18 to 35 with HIV. The sequencing here drew on unsorted PBMCs, taken 3 years after starting antiretroviral therapy. The genes are TRBV7-9 and TRBJ2-7; D gene ambiguous. The CDR3 sequence: CASSLPSHRYEQYF. The DNA of the CDR3 is TGTGCCAGCAGCTTACCCTCCCACCGTTACGAGCAGTACTTC.